This record concerns one TCR beta chain sequence. The data belong to a study of blood T cell repertoires in COVID-19. Across the whole study: The cDNA or gDNA used as material had been derived from T cells, B-cell-depleted T cells, or PBMCs.

Participants, 18 to 89 years old, spanned about 26 US areas. Participants' own reports of clinical history determined their cohort assignment. The CDR3 has 14 amino acids. From germline, CDR1 is MNHEY and CDR2 SMNVEV (reference sequence). V shed 8 bases, J shed 4 bases, and the junction held 9 bases outside the gene matches. Authors' methods: Quantification of nucleated cells was approximated via reference gene primer amplification. The method was immunoSEQ multiplex PCR; TCRdb's version includes in-frame clones alone and lacks a portion of them. That table supplies the V and J calls and clone size; D and trimming were determined from the DNA. The top ten hold 14% of the sample, which has some 180,000 clones, roughly 80% seen once.

This TCR was recovered from a man in his sixties who had been exposed to COVID-19. The rearrangement uses TRBV27 and TRBJ1-2; 8 positions match TRBD1. The source material was PBMCs or T cells enriched from blood (not recorded which). The CDR3 sequence: CASATGGFGYGYTF. The CDR3 nucleotides read TGTGCCAGCGCTACAGGGGGTTTCGGCTATGGCTACACCTTC.